The rows below give T cell receptor beta chains drawn from one sample of a study of cytomegalovirus exposure and HLA in healthy donors. TCRdb's table, derived via immunoSEQ multiplex PCR, lists solely in-frame clones and lacks some. The table lists about 75,000 clones, 70% to 90% of them singletons, with less than 3% in the top ten. The sequenced material came from PBMCs. The receptors derive from a man aged 25 to 40 in good health and CMV-seronegative. Both conserved end residues are part of each CDR3. A D gene is named only where the DNA matches it firmly. Only part of the rows carry a size: once, few, many, or a class if the clone is expanded.

size	D	V	J	DNA	CDR3
.	TRBD1	TRBV4-1	TRBJ2-1	TGCGCCAGCAGCCAGGCGACAGGGCTTGAGCAGTTCTTC	CASSQATGLEQFF
.	TRBD2	TRBV28	TRBJ2-5	TGTGCCAGCAGTTTGCTAGCGGGGTTGGAAGAGACCCAGTACTTC	CASSLLAGLEETQYF
once	TRBD2	TRBV6-5	TRBJ2-1	TGTGCCAGCAGACATGGGACTAGCGGGGAGCAGTTCTTC	CASRHGTSGEQFF
once	.	TRBV7-2	TRBJ1-2	TGTGCCAGCAGCTTAGCGCTTGGACACCCTCTGGGCTACACCTTC	CASSLALGHPLGYTF
medium-sized	TRBD1	TRBV28	TRBJ1-2	TGTGCCGGGCAGGACAGGGAGGTCTATGGCTACACCTTC	CAGQDREVYGYTF
few	.	TRBV5-1	TRBJ2-5	TGCGCCAGCAGCTTGGTGCTCGGGGGCCAAGAGACCCAGTACTTC	CASSLVLGGQETQYF
.	.	TRBV4-1	TRBJ1-2	TGCGCCAGCAGCAACCAGGGCAGGGACTATGGCTACACCTTC	CASSNQGRDYGYTF
.	.	TRBV13	TRBJ1-3	TGTGCCAGCAGCTCGGACATCGTCTCTGGAAACACCATATATTTT	CASSSDIVSGNTIYF
.	.	TRBV11-2	TRBJ2-3	TGTGCCAGCAGGAGGGGGCGGGAAGGCAGGTCCACAGATACGCAGTATTTT	CASRRGREGRSTDTQYF
once	TRBD2	TRBV6-1	TRBJ2-1	TGTGCCAGCAGTGAAGTACGGGGACTAGCAGGGAGGGGCTACAATGAGCAGTTCTTC	CASSEVRGLAGRGYNEQFF
.	.	TRBV19	TRBJ2-1	TGTGCCAGTAGTCTGGCGGAGGTCTCCTACAATGAGCAGTTCTTC	CASSLAEVSYNEQFF
.	.	TRBV5-8	TRBJ1-1	TGTGCCAGCAGCGCGGGGGTCAACACTAAAGCTTTCTTT	CASSAGVNTKAFF
.	.	TRBV5-5	TRBJ2-5	TGTGCCAGCAGCTTGTCTCCAGGGCCGGAGACCCAGTACTTC	CASSLSPGPETQYF
.	.	TRBV10-1	TRBJ1-2	TGCGCCAGCACCGGGTGGTCCTATGGCTACACCTTC	CASTGWSYGYTF
once	TRBD1	TRBV5-1	TRBJ1-5	TGCGCCAGCAGCTTAACCGGACAGGGGCCCCAGCCCCAGCATTTT	CASSLTGQGPQPQHF
.	TRBD1	TRBV29-1	TRBJ2-5	TGCAGCGTTTGGGGCAGGGGGGAGACCCAGTACTTC	CSVWGRGETQYF
.	TRBD1	TRBV19	TRBJ2-2	TGTGCCAGTAGTACACCGGGACAGGGTATCACCGGGGAGCTGTTTTTT	CASSTPGQGITGELFF
.	.	TRBV18	TRBJ1-5	TGTGCCAGCTCACCAGGAGAATGGGAGCCCCAGCATTTT	CASSPGEWEPQHF
.	TRBD1	TRBV28	TRBJ2-7	TGTGCCAGCAGGCGACCAGGACAGGGTACCTACGAGCAGTACTTC	CASRRPGQGTYEQYF
.	TRBD2	TRBV27	TRBJ2-1	TGTGCCAGCAGCCTCTCCAGACTAGCGGGTAGCAATGAGCAGTTCTTC	CASSLSRLAGSNEQFF
once	.	TRBV5-4	TRBJ1-2	TGTGCCAGCAGCTTACAAAACAGGGATGGCTACACCTTC	CASSLQNRDGYTF
.	TRBD2	TRBV9	TRBJ2-1	TGTGCCAGCAGCGTAGCCCCCCACAGCGGGGCCTACAATGAGCAGTTCTTC	CASSVAPHSGAYNEQFF
.	.	TRBV11-2	TRBJ2-1	TGTGCCAGCAGCTTGAGGCGGACGGGGGGCCCATCTCTCCATGAGCAGTTCTTC	CASSLRRTGGPSLHEQFF
.	TRBD2	TRBV5-1	TRBJ2-7	TGCGCCAGCAGCTTGGGCGGGGGGGTCCGAGCCGAGCAGTACTTC	CASSLGGGVRAEQYF
.	.	TRBV2	TRBJ2-2	TGTGCCAGCAGTGAAGGGCGGGGCACCGGGGAGCTGTTTTTT	CASSEGRGTGELFF
.	.	TRBV7-2	TRBJ2-7	TGTGCCAGCAGCTTAGTCGGCTACGAGCAGTACTTC	CASSLVGYEQYF
.	.	TRBV28	TRBJ1-6	TGTGCCAGCAGTTTAAGGGGATATGGATCACCCCTCCACTTT	CASSLRGYGSPLHF
.	.	TRBV7-2	TRBJ1-1	TGTGCCAGCAGCTTTAGTTTCGGGGGGGTGAACACTGAAGCTTTCTTT	CASSFSFGGVNTEAFF
once	TRBD1	TRBV19	TRBJ2-7	TGTGCCAGTAGTGTGCGGACAGGGGGCTCCTACGAGCAGTACTTC	CASSVRTGGSYEQYF
.	TRBD1	TRBV4-1	TRBJ2-2	TGCGCCAGCAGCCACGCCGGCCAGTTGCGCAGGGGGCCGGGCGGGGAGCTGTTTTTT	CASSHAGQLRRGPGGELFF
.	.	TRBV15	TRBJ2-4	TGTGCCACCAGCAGAGATCGAGGGCACGAAAACATTCAGTACTTC	CATSRDRGHENIQYF
once	.	TRBV25-1	TRBJ1-2	TGTGCCAGCAGTGAATCGGTAGGGGGTCGTGGCTACACCTTC	CASSESVGGRGYTF
.	.	TRBV7-2	TRBJ2-3	TGTGCCAGCATCACCAGAGAGAGCGGGTATACGCAGTATTTT	CASITRESGYTQYF
.	.	TRBV27	TRBJ2-3	TGTGCCAGCTACGACTTTCGAAACAGGGTTCTGCTATATTTT	CASYDFRNRVLLYF
.	TRBD1	TRBV5-6	TRBJ1-5	TGTGCCAGCAGCTTGTCCGGGACAGGGGATCATCAGCCCCAGCATTTT	CASSLSGTGDHQPQHF
.	.	TRBV2	TRBJ1-4	TGTGCCAGCAGGATCCGCCGAGGAAGAGTCAGGGGTCGGGAAAAACTGTTTTTT	CASRIRRGRVRGREKLFF
.	.	TRBV11-2	TRBJ2-7	TGTGCCAGCAGCTTAGGTCAGGGGCAGTACTTC	CASSLGQGQYF
.	.	TRBV7-9	TRBJ2-2	TGTGCCAGCAGCTTACTTAATTTCCCCCAGGGTGCCGGGGAGCTGTTTTTT	CASSLLNFPQGAGELFF
.	TRBD1	TRBV29-1	TRBJ2-7	TGCAGCGCTCTACCCTATTGGACCGGGACAGGGACCTACGAGCAGTACTTC	CSALPYWTGTGTYEQYF
.	.	TRBV6-5	TRBJ2-3	TGTGCCAGCAGTTACTCGGGCGGGAACACAGATACGCAGTATTTT	CASSYSGGNTDTQYF
.	TRBD1	TRBV19	TRBJ2-5	TGTGCCAGTAGTCCATACCGGACAGGGGGTATCAGGGAGACCCAGTACTTC	CASSPYRTGGIRETQYF
.	TRBD1	TRBV4-3	TRBJ2-2	TGCGCCAGCAGCACGGGACAGGGAACCGGGGAGCTGTTTTTT	CASSTGQGTGELFF
.	.	TRBV5-4	TRBJ2-1	TGTGCCAGCAGCACCTTCAAGAGCTCCTACAATGAGCAGTTCTTC	CASSTFKSSYNEQFF
.	TRBD1	TRBV5-8	TRBJ2-2	TGTGCCAGCAGATTTCCGGGACAGGGAGACACCGGGGAGCTGTTTTTT	CASRFPGQGDTGELFF
.	.	TRBV11-2	TRBJ2-1	TGTGCCAGCAGCCCCCTCAATGAGCAGTTCTTC	CASSPLNEQFF
.	.	TRBV7-9	TRBJ1-6	TGTGCCAGCAGCTTATCGGGAGCCAGCGGCTCACCCCTCCACTTT	CASSLSGASGSPLHF
.	TRBD1	TRBV2	TRBJ2-3	TGTGCCAGCAGAAACAGGGGAAGCACAGATACGCAGTATTTT	CASRNRGSTDTQYF
.	.	TRBV5-1	TRBJ2-1	TGCGCCAGCAGCTTGGAACTAGCAGGCTACAATGAGCAGTTCTTC	CASSLELAGYNEQFF
.	.	TRBV9	TRBJ2-3	TGTGCCAGCAGCGAGACGGGGTTCTACACAGATACGCAGTATTTT	CASSETGFYTDTQYF
.	TRBD1	TRBV28	TRBJ2-3	TGTGCCAGCAGTTTAGTCCCCAGGGGGCTAACAGATACGCAGTATTTT	CASSLVPRGLTDTQYF
few	TRBD2	TRBV28	TRBJ2-7	TGTGCCAGCAGTTTGGGTAGCGGGGGCTCCTACGAGCAGTACTTC	CASSLGSGGSYEQYF
once	TRBD1	TRBV9	TRBJ1-4	TGTGCCAGCAGCGTTTCACTGCCCGGTGGAGGGGGCGAAAAACTGTTTTTT	CASSVSLPGGGGEKLFF
.	.	TRBV4-3	TRBJ1-5	TGCGCCAGCAGCCAAGGAAGAGCAGGGCCCCAGCATTTT	CASSQGRAGPQHF
many	.	TRBV14	TRBJ1-5	TGTGCCAGCAGCCACGAAGCAGGGTTAAATCAGCCCCAGCATTTT	CASSHEAGLNQPQHF
.	TRBD1	TRBV27	TRBJ1-3	TGTGCCAGCAGTTTCAGATATCCACGACAGGGGGTCTCTGGAAACACCATATATTTT	CASSFRYPRQGVSGNTIYF
.	.	TRBV6-1	TRBJ1-2	TGTGCCAGCAGTGAAGCGCAGGGAGGGCATGGCTACACCTTC	CASSEAQGGHGYTF
.	TRBD2	TRBV7-6	TRBJ2-2	TGTGCCAGCAGCAAACCGGGACTAGGTTTAACCGGGGAGCTGTTTTTT	CASSKPGLGLTGELFF